These 28 T cell receptor beta chains were sequenced from one sample in a study of T cell responses to AZD1222 COVID-19 vaccine. Some clones are missing from TCRdb's copy, which holds only in-frame ones; the method was immunoSEQ multiplex PCR. The sample consists of over 120,000 clones, around 93% of them appearing once. Here the sequenced sample was peripheral blood, taken 28 days after the second AZD1222 dose. These receptors all come from an adult who received the AZD1222 COVID-19 vaccine.

The rearrangement uses TRBV19 and TRBJ1-3; D remains ambiguous. The germline V and J ends were trimmed by 4 bases and 0 bases, with 10 bases remaining between them. CDR1 LNHDA and CDR2 SQIVND come from the germline V gene (reference sequence). CDR3 length: 15 amino acids. CDR3 sequence reads: CASSTQGSSGNTIYF. CDR3 nucleotides: TGTGCCAGTAGTACTCAAGGGAGCTCTGGAAACACCATATATTTT.

CDR3 sequence: CASSPLTGTGGNQPQHF. The CDR3 region has the DNA TGTGCCAGCAGTCCCCTAACCGGGACAGGGGGCAATCAGCCCCAGCATTTT. This chain joins TRBV27 and TRBJ1-5; 10 bases fit TRBD1. The length of the CDR3 is 17 residues. V lost 5 bases, J lost 2 bases, and 9 bases stayed unmatched. Germline CDR1 MNHEY, CDR2 SMNVEV (reference sequence).

The chain has TRBV6-5 and TRBJ1-1; D remains ambiguous. The ends were cut back, 5 bases at V and 0 bases at J, with 7 bases in the middle. This CDR3 comprises 13 residues. Germline V gene lookup returns CDR1 MNHEY and CDR2 SVGAGI. The DNA for the CDR3 is TGTGCCAGCAGTCGAAATATGAACACTGAAGCTTTCTTT. This gives the protein CASSRNMNTEAFF.

This rearrangement joins TRBV6-5 to TRBJ2-5; possibly TRBD2 for D (5 bases). The V gene lost 0 bases and the J gene lost 1 base, with 9 bases spanning the gap. Per the germline V gene, CDR1 is MNHEY and CDR2 is SVGAGI. CDR3 size: 15 residues. The CDR3 nucleotides read TGTGCCAGCAGTTACTCAAGGACTCTCCAAGAGACCCAGTACTTC. Translating it yields CASSYSRTLQETQYF.

Of note for this clone: Relative to the germline gene, one junction end is altered; a read error may explain this. The chain combines TRBV19 with TRBJ1-2; the D is unclear. Germline V gene data show CDR1 as LNHDA and CDR2 as SQIVND (reference sequence). This CDR3 comprises 13 residues. Here the CDR3 reads CASSINSQKERFF. CDR3 nucleotides: TGTGCCAGTAGTATCAACAGCCAAAAGGAAAGGTTCTTC.

This chain joins TRBV20-1 and TRBJ2-2, with D maybe TRBD2 (5 bases). This CDR3 is 11 amino acids long. Trimming cost V 3 bases and J 7 bases, with 6 bases left between them. Per the germline V gene, CDR1 is DFQATT and CDR2 is SNEGSKA (reference sequence). CDR3 residues: CSASEGGELFF. The CDR3 bases are TGCAGTGCTAGCGAGGGCGGGGAGCTGTTTTTT.

V is TRBV3-1 (or the pseudogene TRBV3-2) and J is TRBJ2-3; 10 bases are a match to TRBD2. Per germline, CDR1 LGHDT and CDR2 YNNKEL (reference sequence). CDR3 length: 16 amino acids. V lost 4 bases and J lost 2; bases outside the gene matches: 6. The CDR3 bases are TGTGCCAGCAGCCGGCGACTAGCGGGCCACACAGATACGCAGTATTTT. Translation: CASSRRLAGHTDTQYF.

This rearrangement joins TRBV28 to TRBJ1-1; D remains unclear. Germline V gives CDR1 MDHEN, CDR2 SYDVKM. With 5 bases removed from V and 0 bases from J, the gap between germline ends came to 16 bases. The CDR3 runs 16 residues. The CDR3 bases are TGTGCCAGCAGTCCCTCAGGAGGACGAATGAACACTGAAGCTTTCTTT. It translates to CASSPSGGRMNTEAFF.

This clone was observed once. This chain connects TRBV18 to TRBJ1-3; 9 bases map to TRBD1. From germline, CDR1 is KGHSH and CDR2 LQKENI. The junction had 6 bases not matched to a gene; V was cut back by 3 bases and J by 3 bases. This CDR3 is built from 16 residues. The CDR3 reads CASSPNRGLNGNTIYF. The CDR3 DNA follows: TGTGCCAGCTCACCTAACAGGGGGCTGAATGGAAACACCATATATTTT.

J is TRBJ2-1 and V is TRBV21-1; the table's D call TRBD2 went unverified against the DNA. TRBV21-1 is recorded as a pseudogene. CDR3 length: 20 amino acids. The chain's CDR3 is CASSKALFEIAASSYNEQFF. The CDR3 DNA reads as TGTGCCAGCAGCAAAGCGCTTTTCGAAATAGCGGCGAGCTCCTACAATGAGCAGTTCTTC.

The V and J genes are TRBV9 and TRBJ1-5, with D perhaps matching TRBD1 (5 bases). Germline V CDR1 and CDR2: SGDLS, YYNGEE. The CDR3 sequence is 15 residues long. V shed 3 bases and J shed 4 bases, with 14 bases lying between them. The CDR3 loop is CASSETGTVNQPQHF. In DNA form, the CDR3 reads TGTGCCAGCAGCGAAACCGGGACCGTAAATCAGCCCCAGCATTTT.

The CDR3: CASNSLGEFLHF. The CDR3 bases are TGTGCCAGCAATTCGCTCGGGGAGTTCCTCCACTTT. The rearrangement joins TRBV28 to TRBJ1-6; D ambiguous. The CDR3 length is 12 residues. CDR1 is MDHEN and CDR2 is SYDVKM in the germline V gene. Trimming left V 7 bases short and J 15 bases short, with 16 bases between.

The CDR3: CASSLEGGLSNTIYF. The CDR3 bases are TGTGCCAGCAGCTTGGAAGGGGGGCTCAGCAACACCATATATTTT. V gene TRBV5-4 combines with J gene TRBJ1-3; possible D gene TRBD1, 6 bases. V shed 0 bases and J shed 7 bases, with 14 bases lying between them. The CDR3 covers 15 residues. Germline lookup yields CDR1 SGHNT and CDR2 YYREEE (reference sequence).

This sequence joins TRBV19 and TRBJ2-7; 10 bases map to TRBD2. V shed 9 bases, J shed 1 base, and the junction held 6 bases outside the gene matches. CDR3 size: 14 residues. CDR1 is LNHDA, CDR2 SQIVND, per germline (reference sequence). Here the CDR3 DNA reads TGTGCCAGCGGAGAAGCGGGAGGGTCCTACGAGCAGTACTTC. Encoded protein: CASGEAGGSYEQYF. Full variable domain (rest looked up from reference TRBV19 and TRBJ2-7): DGGITQSPKYLFRKEGQNVTLSCEQNLNHDAMYWYRQDPGQGLRLIYYSQIVNDFQKGDIAEGYSVSREKKESFPLTVTSAQKNPTAFYLCASGEAGGSYEQYFGPGTRLTVT.

This sequence joins TRBV29-1 and TRBJ2-1, with unresolved D. Germline assignment: CDR1 SQVTM and CDR2 ANQGSEA. The ends were cut back, 7 bases at V and 5 bases at J, with 12 bases in the middle. The CDR3 runs 12 residues. For the CDR3, the DNA is TGCAGCGCCCCCTCTTCTCACAATGAGCAGTTCTTC. It yields the protein CSAPSSHNEQFF.

The chain employs TRBV9 and TRBJ1-2; D may be TRBD1 (5 bases). The CDR3 consists of 13 residues. From germline, CDR1 is SGDLS and CDR2 YYNGEE. V gave up 5 bases and J gave up 2 bases, with 10 bases separating them. CDR3 sequence: CASRGTGNYGYTF. The CDR3 DNA reads TGTGCCAGCAGGGGGACGGGAAACTATGGCTACACCTTC. The full variable domain, in which reference TRBV9 and TRBJ1-2 provide the parts outside the CDR3, is DSGVTQTPKHLITATGQRVTLRCSPRSGDLSVYWYQQSLDQGLQFLIQYYNGEERAKGNILERFSAQQFPDLHSELNLSSLELGDSALYFCASRGTGNYGYTFGSGTRLTVV.

This clone was picked up one time. The chain carries TRBV29-1 and TRBJ1-1; D not certain. This CDR3 has 12 amino acids. Germline V lookup: CDR1 SQVTM, CDR2 ANQGSEA. V lost 4 bases to trimming and J lost 0 bases, with 6 bases between them. CDR3 bases: TGCAGCGTTGGTGACCTGAACACTGAAGCTTTCTTT. Protein product: CSVGDLNTEAFF.

The genes are TRBV6-2 or TRBV6-3 and TRBJ1-4; no clear D gene. Trimming removed 5 bases at V and 8 bases at J, with 15 bases between. Germline V CDR1 and CDR2: MNHEY, SVGEGT. The CDR3 has 14 amino acids. DNA of the CDR3: TGTGCCAGCAGTCCCTATGCAGGAGGAGAAAAACTGTTTTTT. Amino acids: CASSPYAGGEKLFF.

This chain links TRBV15 with TRBJ1-4; D is unclear. V lost 4 bases and J lost 5, with 8 bases in between. This CDR3 contains 13 residues. Germline V lookup: CDR1 LNHNV, CDR2 YYDKDF (reference sequence). DNA of the CDR3: TGTGCCACCAGCAAACTTCGGAATGAAAAACTGTTTTTT. Translating gives CATSKLRNEKLFF.

V is TRBV28 and J is TRBJ1-4, with a possible D match to TRBD1 (6 bases). CDR3 length: 17 residues. Looked up from germline, CDR1 is MDHEN and CDR2 is SYDVKM. The V end lost 6 bases, the J end lost 2 bases, and 19 bases lay between the germline ends. The CDR3 sequence is CASSLSGGARTNEKLFF. The CDR3, as DNA: TGTGCCAGCAGCCTATCCGGGGGCGCGAGGACTAATGAAAAACTGTTTTTT. The full variable domain, rest sourced from reference TRBV28 and TRBJ1-4, is DVKVTQSSRYLVKRTGEKVFLECVQDMDHENMFWYRQDPGLGLRLIYFSYDVKMKEKGDIPEGYSVSREKKERFSLILESASTNQTSMYLCASSLSGGARTNEKLFFGSGTQLSVL.

The rearrangement joins TRBV5-1 to TRBJ2-1; the D is unclear. CDR1 is SGHRS, CDR2 YFSETQ, per germline. The CDR3 runs to 16 residues. V lost 2 bases and J 0 bases, leaving 12 bases between the germline ends. The CDR3 protein is CASSLMSSYSYNEQFF. For the CDR3, the DNA is TGCGCCAGCAGCTTAATGAGCAGTTACTCCTACAATGAGCAGTTCTTC.

This sequence joins TRBV7-2 and TRBJ1-4; no firm D call. CDR3 size: 13 residues. Trimming cost V 1 base and J 8 bases, with 8 bases left between them. In germline, CDR1 is SGHTA, CDR2 FQGNSA. The CDR3 nucleotides read TGTGCCAGCAGCTTAGGAGAGGTGGAAAAACTGTTTTTT. It specifies CASSLGEVEKLFF.

V is TRBV25-1 and J is TRBJ2-7; D remains ambiguous. V lost 11 bases and J lost 6, with 20 bases in between. The CDR3 consists of 13 residues. Germline CDR1 is MGHDK and CDR2 is SYGVNS. The CDR3 bases are TGTGCCCCGATATCACGTACTGCAGGCGAGCAGTACTTC. Translated: CAPISRTAGEQYF.

Note on this clone: This same CDR3 is encoded by further DNA sequences in the sample. This chain joins TRBV5-5 and TRBJ2-7; D gene ambiguous. CDR1 SGHKS and CDR2 YYEKEE come from the germline V gene (reference sequence). The CDR3 runs to 13 residues. Trimming took off 4 bases at V and 3 bases at J, with 11 bases between the two ends. The CDR3 DNA sequence: TGTGCCAGCAGCCGTTCCACGGGCTACGAGCAGTACTTC. Amino acids: CASSRSTGYEQYF.

The chain couples TRBV7-6 to TRBJ1-5, with 8 bases fitting TRBD1. CDR1 and CDR2 from the germline V gene are SGHVS and FNYEAQ. The CDR3 consists of 15 residues. Losses at the gene ends were 0 bases for V and 6 bases for J; bases not matched to a gene: 4. This CDR3 reads CASSLAQGEAQPQHF. CDR3 bases: TGTGCCAGCAGCTTAGCACAGGGGGAGGCTCAGCCCCAGCATTTT. Supplemented by reference TRBV7-6 and TRBJ1-5, the full variable domain reads GAGVSQSPRYKVTKRGQDVALRCDPISGHVSLYWYRQALGQGPEFLTYFNYEAQQDKSGLPNDRFSAERPEGSISTLTIQRTEQRDSAMYRCASSLAQGEAQPQHFGDGTRLSIL.

V is TRBV11-2 and J is TRBJ2-7; D uncertain. Germline loops: CDR1 SGHAT, CDR2 FQNNGV. V shed 8 bases and J shed 2 bases, with 13 bases lying between them. CDR3 length: 13 amino acids. The CDR3 nucleotides are TGTGCCAGCGCTGTCCTGCCCGCCTACGAGCAGTACTTC. This translates into CASAVLPAYEQYF.

The chain carries TRBV2 and TRBJ1-3, with 8 bases matching TRBD1. Unmatched junction bases numbered 10, after V lost 6 bases and J lost 0 bases. Germline V CDR1 and CDR2: SNHLY, FYNNEI. The CDR3 loop spans 17 amino acids. The CDR3 here is CASRAGTGVYSGNTIYF. DNA of the CDR3: TGTGCCAGCAGAGCCGGGACAGGAGTTTACTCTGGAAACACCATATATTTT.

The V gene is TRBV28, the J gene TRBJ1-2; 12 bases align to TRBD1. The CDR3 length is 17 residues. The germline gives CDR1 MDHEN, CDR2 SYDVKM. After removal of 1 base from V and 5 bases from J, the junction contained 8 bases not matched to a gene. CDR3 region: CASSLSGQGALDYGYTF. CDR3 coding DNA: TGTGCCAGCAGTTTATCGGGACAGGGGGCTCTTGATTATGGCTACACCTTC.